These T cell receptor beta chains were read from a single sample in a study of blood T cells in healthy people across ages. Using its own MiXCR run on the 5' RACE reads, TCRdb lists one record per CDR3 protein. The sample includes about 1.4 million distinct CDR3 sequences, 59% seen only once; the top ten take more than 6%. Source material: blood. The receptors shown here come from a man aged 18-30 years in good health. The CDR3 runs from the conserved cysteine through the conserved F or W.

j_call,v_call,cdr3_aa
TRBJ2-3,TRBV14,CASSQERQYTQYF
TRBJ1-1,TRBV25-1,CASSEHTDRLTEAFF
TRBJ2-3,TRBV2,CASSVGRPSTDTQYF
TRBJ1-2,TRBV29-1,CSVEEKTGYGYTF
TRBJ2-5,TRBV6-5,CASSSPNFVETQYF
TRBJ1-2,TRBV5-6,CASSSETGKGYQPYGYTF
TRBJ2-1,TRBV12-3/TRBV12-4,CASSSPDAYDEQFF
TRBJ2-5,TRBV7-9,CASSLSGFAETQYF
TRBJ2-3,TRBV14,CASSPRTITSTDTQYF
TRBJ1-1,TRBV7-2,CASSLGGEGGWFTEAFF
TRBJ1-1,TRBV29-1,CSVVPFMNTEAFF
TRBJ2-4,TRBV12-3/TRBV12-4,CASSFGRIAGGKNIQYF
TRBJ2-1,TRBV3-1,CASSPPLAHTTYNEQFF
-,TRBV6-1,CASSGRVNYEQYF
TRBJ2-7,TRBV10-3,CAIGWSSGSHYEQYF
TRBJ2-1,TRBV10-3,CAISGTGDRNEQFF
TRBJ1-6,TRBV7-2,CASSLVQARNSPLHF
TRBJ2-3,TRBV10-3,CAIRSTRATSGSYSTDTQYF
TRBJ2-5,TRBV27,CASSLYGGGFETQYF
TRBJ2-5,TRBV12-3/TRBV12-4,CACSRGLVKQETQYF
TRBJ2-4,TRBV27,CASSLLSPFGKNIQYF
-,TRBV20-1,CSARDYETGGYEQYF
TRBJ2-1,TRBV29-1,CSVAGRSAEQFF
TRBJ2-1,TRBV4-2,CASSQFVTGEHEQFF
-,TRBV20-1,CSAAPTSGIFYEQYF
TRBJ1-2,TRBV4-1,CASSQAPGNYGYTF
TRBJ2-7,TRBV5-1,CASSLGLAGTNYEQYF
TRBJ1-2,TRBV20-1,CSARDRRTSGTF
TRBJ2-7,TRBV7-9,CASSLPNSGEQYF
TRBJ2-1,TRBV6-5,CASRAGTYNEQFF
TRBJ2-7,TRBV4-1,CASSDTSGNSYEQYF
TRBJ1-5,TRBV4-2,CASSLNLNQPQHF
TRBJ1-6,TRBV11-2,CASSSDREYSPLHF
TRBJ2-7,TRBV27,CASSVTGSSAYEQYF
TRBJ2-3,TRBV4-3,CASSEALTADTQYF
TRBJ1-2,TRBV6-5,CASSYSNRGNYGYTF
TRBJ2-3,TRBV24-1,CATSDSWGDTQYF
TRBJ2-7,TRBV7-9,CASFSPERPYEQYF
TRBJ2-1,TRBV14,CASSQAWGNEQFF
TRBJ2-7,TRBV4-1,CASTPLTAPHYEQYF
TRBJ1-2,TRBV2,CASRALPGQGAKIPYGYTF
TRBJ2-5,TRBV6-5,CASSYTLGEGRETQYF
TRBJ2-1,TRBV20-1,CSAASGSSYNEQFF
TRBJ1-1,TRBV4-3,CASSQMTGYLVAFF
TRBJ2-3,TRBV5-1,CASSATPGVGDTQYF
TRBJ2-1,TRBV20-1,CSARVGRYYNEQFF
TRBJ2-1,TRBV5-1,CASSRGLAGTNEQFF
TRBJ1-1,TRBV6-1,CASSETVNTEAFF
TRBJ1-1,TRBV5-1,CASSWTGGTEAFF
TRBJ2-7,TRBV21-1,CASSITAQGYEQYF
TRBJ2-5,TRBV29-1,CSVGASGREKTQYF
TRBJ2-2,TRBV27,CASSLWGTGELFF
TRBJ2-1,TRBV11-2,CASSLGNLAGAVAGVRTNEQFF